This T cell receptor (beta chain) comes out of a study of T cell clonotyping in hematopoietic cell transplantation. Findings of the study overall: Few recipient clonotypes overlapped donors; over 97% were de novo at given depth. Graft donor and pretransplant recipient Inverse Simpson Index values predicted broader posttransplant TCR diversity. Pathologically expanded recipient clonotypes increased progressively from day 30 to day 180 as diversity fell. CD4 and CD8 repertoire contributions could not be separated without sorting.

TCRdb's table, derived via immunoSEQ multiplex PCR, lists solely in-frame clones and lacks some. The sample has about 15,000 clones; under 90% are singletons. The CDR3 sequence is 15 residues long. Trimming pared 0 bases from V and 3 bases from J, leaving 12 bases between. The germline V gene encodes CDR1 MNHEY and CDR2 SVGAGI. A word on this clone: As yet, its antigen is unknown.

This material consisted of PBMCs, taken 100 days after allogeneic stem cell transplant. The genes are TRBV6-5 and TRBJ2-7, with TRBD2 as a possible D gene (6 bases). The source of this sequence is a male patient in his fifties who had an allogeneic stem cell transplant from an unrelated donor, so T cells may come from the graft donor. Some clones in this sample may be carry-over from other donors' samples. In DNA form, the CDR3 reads TGTGCCAGCAGTTACTCCGGACTAACCATCTACGAGCAGTACTTC. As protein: CASSYSGLTIYEQYF.